This TCR beta chain was retrieved from a study of T cells in localized non-small cell lung cancer (dated by TCRdb to about 2020). Background for the entire study: The study examined T cell repertoires in approximately 240 patients with early-stage NSCLC and compared tumors with uninvolved tumor-adjacent lungs. The cohort comprised roughly 230 treatment-naïve NSCLC patients with resected, localized lung tumors. Of the NSCLC patients, over 120 were male and 85 to 110 were female, and the mean age was around 70 years. Summary of the overall study and its limitations: Because of the exploratory design, TCR variables were selected using unadjusted p-values without false-discovery rate correction. Uninvolved tumor-adjacent lung showed the highest T cell clonality, higher than tumor, which suggests more focused antigenic responses in the adjacent lung. Because multi-region tumor sequencing was not done, intratumor heterogeneity could not be ruled out. Longer overall survival was associated with higher T cell density in blood, whereas shorter survival was associated with higher clonality in adjacent lung. A median of 57 of the top 100 tumor clones turned up in the paired uninvolved adjacent lung, and 25 to 30 of those clones also ranked among the top 100 of that same adjacent lung.

TCR beta CDR3 regions were sequenced from DNA using the immunoSEQ Assay. The paper's data handling went like this. To compute T cell density, TCR beta template counts were normalized to usable DNA, which was estimated by amplifying housekeeping genes. Richness was estimated with the preseqR package, extrapolating to 400,000 templates for PBMC samples and 120,000 templates for tissue samples. Clonality was taken to be one minus Pielou's evenness. Differential abundance testing on productive amino-acid clonotypes, with a minimum total count of 5 and an alpha of 0.1, was used to identify tissue-enriched TCRs. The Jaccard Index and the Morisita Overlap Index were used to quantify repertoire overlap between compartments. GLIPH clustered TCR beta CDR3s with public tetramer-defined viral CDR3s; viral motifs required at least three viral sequences plus V-gene enrichment. The clones in this table, taken by TCRdb from immuneACCESS, are in-frame only. Not every clone is retained; where verified, under half of the shortfall comes from an unresolved V gene, and the cause of the rest is unknown. D and trimming were read from the DNA, whereas the V and J calls and clone size are those reported in that table. The sample includes 75,000 to 90,000 clones, with 80% to 90% observed a single time. The top ten clones comprise more than 2.5% of the sample.

The CDR3 numbers 12 residues from cysteine through phenylalanine. Only CDR3 DNA is held: 36 bases, read in frame from base 1. CDR1 and CDR2 are read off the germline V gene as MGHDK and SYGVNS. At diagnosis, tumor, uninvolved tumor-adjacent lung and peripheral blood were collected and then preserved as a mix of FFPE and fresh-frozen material. For TCR repertoire profiling, the blood samples were analyzed as peripheral blood mononuclear cells. Comments on this clone: Its antigen is still unknown. Base qualities are not recorded, but no much larger clone differs from it by a single base.

The receptor was isolated from a man aged 35 to 69 with stage I lung adenocarcinoma. The chain was built from TRBV25-1 and TRBJ1-1, and perhaps TRBD1 as D gene, on 6 matching bases. The source material was peripheral blood, sampled before any cancer treatment. The CDR3 protein is CSSHGGLGQAFF. At the DNA level, the sequence is TGTTCCTCCCACGGGGGGCTGGGGCAAGCTTTCTTT.